These 6 T cell receptor beta chains originate from one sample sequenced in a study of T-cell reconstitution after alpha-beta-depleted transplantation in children. The TCRbeta library was prepared with unique molecular identifiers. Each CDR3 protein gets one entry after TCRdb re-called the PCR reads with MiXCR. Among over 200,000 distinct CDR3 sequences listed, roughly 10% were seen once. The source material was PBMCs, sampled before TCRalphabeta/CD19-depleted stem cell transplant. Receptors were obtained from a child in the first two years of life with acute myeloid leukemia, due to receive a stem cell transplant.

For this clonotype: A read error may produce the germline difference seen at one junction end. V and J are TRBV5-1 and TRBJ1-4; TRBD1 might be the D (5 bases). Germline V gene lookup returns CDR1 SGHRS and CDR2 YFSETQ. This CDR3 spans 12 amino acids. DNA of the CDR3: TGCGCCAGCGGCTTGACAGATGAAAAACTGTTTTTT. This encodes CASGLTDEKLFF.

This clonotype was seen repeatedly, ten times or more. The CDR3 loop is CASSARLAGGGDTQYF. CDR3 nucleotide sequence: TGCGCCAGCAGCGCCCGACTAGCGGGAGGCGGAGATACGCAGTATTTT. The V and J genes are TRBV5-1 and TRBJ2-3, with 13 bases that match TRBD2. The junction had 7 bases not matched to a gene; V was cut back by 4 bases and J by 5 bases. Germline CDR1 reads SGHRS; CDR2 reads YFSETQ. The CDR3 is 16 amino acids.

The rearrangement uses TRBV29-1 and TRBJ2-7; 9 bases fit TRBD1. Germline CDR1 SQVTM, CDR2 ANQGSEA. The ends lost 4 bases at V and 2 bases at J; junction bases unmatched: 3. This CDR3 has 13 amino acids. CDR3 region: CSVGQGGAYEQYF. In DNA, the CDR3 is TGCAGCGTTGGACAGGGGGGGGCCTACGAGCAGTACTTC.

This clonotype was picked up many times. The rearrangement joins TRBV7-9 to TRBJ1-4; tentatively, D is TRBD1 (5 bases). The CDR3 has 15 amino acids. V lost 8 bases to trimming and J lost 0 bases, with 13 bases between them. Germline V gives CDR1 SEHNR, CDR2 FQNEAQ (reference sequence). The CDR3 loop is CASGTRIATNEKLFF. As DNA, the CDR3 is TGTGCCAGCGGGACTCGGATTGCAACTAATGAAAAACTGTTTTTT.

Details on this clonotype: This sequence may be a read error, since a much larger clone differs from it by one base. V and J are TRBV5-5 and TRBJ1-2; D unclear. The CDR3 covers 15 residues. V lost 0 bases, J lost 8 bases, and 17 bases lay in between. Per germline, CDR1 SGHKS and CDR2 YYEKEE (reference sequence). The CDR3 nucleotides are TGTGCCAGCAGCTTGGCGGGATCCGAGGCGGCCGGCTACACCTTC. This sequence encodes CASSLAGSEAAGYTF.

This clonotype has a count of ten or more. The rearrangement uses TRBV6-4 and TRBJ2-1, with unresolved D. Looked up from germline, CDR1 is MRHNA and CDR2 is SNTAGT. CDR3 length equals 16 residues. Trimming shortened V by 0 bases and J by 5 bases, and 14 bases separated the two germline ends. CDR3 sequence: CASSDSGGVRDNEQFF. Written as DNA, the CDR3 is TGTGCCAGCAGTGACTCCGGTGGAGTAAGAGACAATGAGCAGTTCTTC.